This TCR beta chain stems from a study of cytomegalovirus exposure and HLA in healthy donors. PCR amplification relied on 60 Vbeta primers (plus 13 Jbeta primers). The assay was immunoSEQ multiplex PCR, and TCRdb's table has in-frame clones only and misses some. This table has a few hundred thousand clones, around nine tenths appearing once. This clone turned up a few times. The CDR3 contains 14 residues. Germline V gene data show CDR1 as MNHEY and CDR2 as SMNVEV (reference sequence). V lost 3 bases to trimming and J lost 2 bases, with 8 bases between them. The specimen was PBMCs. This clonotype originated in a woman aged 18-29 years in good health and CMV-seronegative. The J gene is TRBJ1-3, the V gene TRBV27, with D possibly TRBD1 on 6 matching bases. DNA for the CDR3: TGTGCCAGCAGTTTCAGGGGTGCTGGAAACACCATATATTTT. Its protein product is CASSFRGAGNTIYF.